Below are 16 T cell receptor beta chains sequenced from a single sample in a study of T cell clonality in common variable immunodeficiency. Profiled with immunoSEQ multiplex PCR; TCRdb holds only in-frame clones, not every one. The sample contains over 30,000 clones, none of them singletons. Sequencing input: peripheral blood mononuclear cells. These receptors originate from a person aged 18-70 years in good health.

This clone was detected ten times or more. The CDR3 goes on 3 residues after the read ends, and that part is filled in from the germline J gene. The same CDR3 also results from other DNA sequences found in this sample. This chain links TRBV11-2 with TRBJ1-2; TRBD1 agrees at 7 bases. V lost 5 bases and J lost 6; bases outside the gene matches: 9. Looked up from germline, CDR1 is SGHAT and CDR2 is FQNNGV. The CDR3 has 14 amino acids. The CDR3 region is CASSRPGQRNGYTF. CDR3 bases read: TGTGCCAGCAGCCGACCGGGACAGAGAAATGGC. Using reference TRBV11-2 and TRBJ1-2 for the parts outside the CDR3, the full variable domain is EAGVAQSPRYKIIEKRQSVAFWCNPISGHATLYWYQQILGQGPKLLIQFQNNGVVDDSQLPKDRFSAERLKGVDSTLKIQPAKLEDSAVYLCASSRPGQRNGYTFGSGTRLTVV.

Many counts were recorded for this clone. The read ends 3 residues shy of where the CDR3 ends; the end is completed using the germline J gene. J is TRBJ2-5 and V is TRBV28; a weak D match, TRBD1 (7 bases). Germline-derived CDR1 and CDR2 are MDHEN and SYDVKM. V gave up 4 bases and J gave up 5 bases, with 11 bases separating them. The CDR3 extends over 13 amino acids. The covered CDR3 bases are TGTGCCAGCAGTTCCCCAGGGGGGGAGACC. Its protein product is CASSSPGGET. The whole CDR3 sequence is CASSSPGGETQYF.

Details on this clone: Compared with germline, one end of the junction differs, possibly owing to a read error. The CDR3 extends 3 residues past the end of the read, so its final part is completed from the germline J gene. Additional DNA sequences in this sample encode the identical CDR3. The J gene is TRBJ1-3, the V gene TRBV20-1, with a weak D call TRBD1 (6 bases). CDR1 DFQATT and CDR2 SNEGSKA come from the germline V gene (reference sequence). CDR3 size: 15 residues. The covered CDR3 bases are TGCAGTGCCAAAACAGGGCTTGAGGAGGGAAACACG. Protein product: CSAKTGLEEGNT. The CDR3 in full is CSAKTGLEEGNTIYF.

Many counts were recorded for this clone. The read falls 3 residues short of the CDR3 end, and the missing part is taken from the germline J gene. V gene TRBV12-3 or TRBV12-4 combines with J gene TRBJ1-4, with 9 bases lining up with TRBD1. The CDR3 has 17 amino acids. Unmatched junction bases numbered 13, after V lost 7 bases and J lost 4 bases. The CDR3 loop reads CASTRGQGRGVNEKLFF. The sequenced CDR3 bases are TGTGCCAGCACTAGGGGACAGGGAAGAGGGGTTAATGAAAAA.

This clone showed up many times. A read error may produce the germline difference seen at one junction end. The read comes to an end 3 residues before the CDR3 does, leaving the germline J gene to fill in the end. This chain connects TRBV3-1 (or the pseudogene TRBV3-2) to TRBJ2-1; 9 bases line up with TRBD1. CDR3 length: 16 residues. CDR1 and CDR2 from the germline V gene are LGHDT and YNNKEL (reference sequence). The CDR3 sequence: CVSSQSDRGCYNEQFF. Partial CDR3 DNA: TGTGTCAGCAGCCAGTCCGACAGGGGGTGTTACAATGAG.

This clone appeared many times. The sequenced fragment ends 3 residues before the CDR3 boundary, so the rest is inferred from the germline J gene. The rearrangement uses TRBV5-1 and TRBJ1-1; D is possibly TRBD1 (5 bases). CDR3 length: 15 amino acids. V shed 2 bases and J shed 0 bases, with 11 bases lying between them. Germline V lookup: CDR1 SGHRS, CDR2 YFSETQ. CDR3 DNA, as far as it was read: TGCGCCAGCAGCTTCCGACAGAGTATGAACACTGAA. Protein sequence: CASSFRQSMNTE. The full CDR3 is CASSFRQSMNTEAFF. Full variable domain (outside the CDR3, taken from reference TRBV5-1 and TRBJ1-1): KAGVTQTPRYLIKTRGQQVTLSCSPISGHRSVSWYQQTPGQGLQFLFEYFSETQRNKGNFPGRFSGRQFSNSRSEMNVSTLELGDSALYLCASSFRQSMNTEAFFGQGTRLTVV.

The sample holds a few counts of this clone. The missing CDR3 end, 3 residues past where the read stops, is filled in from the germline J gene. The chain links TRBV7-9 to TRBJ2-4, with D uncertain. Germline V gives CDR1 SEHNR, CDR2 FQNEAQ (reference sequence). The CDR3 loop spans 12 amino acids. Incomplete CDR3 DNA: TGTGCCAGCAGCTTATCAAACTATGGT. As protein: CASSLSNYG. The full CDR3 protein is CASSLSNYGQYF.

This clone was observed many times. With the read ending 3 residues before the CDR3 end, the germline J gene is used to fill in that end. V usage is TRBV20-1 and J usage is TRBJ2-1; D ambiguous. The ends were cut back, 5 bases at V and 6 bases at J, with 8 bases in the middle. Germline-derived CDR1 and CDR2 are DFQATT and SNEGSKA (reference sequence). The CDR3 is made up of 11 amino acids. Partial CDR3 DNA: TGCAGTGCTGAGCGCCGCAATGAG. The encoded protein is CSAERRNE. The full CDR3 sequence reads CSAERRNEQFF.

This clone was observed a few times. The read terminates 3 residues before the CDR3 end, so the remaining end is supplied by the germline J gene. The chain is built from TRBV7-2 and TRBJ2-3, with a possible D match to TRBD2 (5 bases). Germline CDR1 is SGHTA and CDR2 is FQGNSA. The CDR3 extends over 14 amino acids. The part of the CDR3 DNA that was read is TGTGCCAGCAGCTTAGCGTCGACTACCTGGACG. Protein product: CASSLASTTWT. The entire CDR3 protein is CASSLASTTWTQYF.

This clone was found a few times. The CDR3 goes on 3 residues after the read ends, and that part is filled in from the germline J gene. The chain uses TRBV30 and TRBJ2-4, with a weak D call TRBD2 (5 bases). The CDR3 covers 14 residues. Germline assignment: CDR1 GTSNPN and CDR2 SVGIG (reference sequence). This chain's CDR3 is CAWSGVLGDYGQYF. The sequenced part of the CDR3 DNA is TGTGCCTGGAGTGGAGTATTGGGCGACTATGGT.

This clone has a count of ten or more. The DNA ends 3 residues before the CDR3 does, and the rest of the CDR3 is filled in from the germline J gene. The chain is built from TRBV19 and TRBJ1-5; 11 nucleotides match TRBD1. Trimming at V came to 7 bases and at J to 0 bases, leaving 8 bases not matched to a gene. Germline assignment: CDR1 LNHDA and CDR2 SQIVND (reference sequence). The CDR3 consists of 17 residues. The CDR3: CASNEDRGRHSNQPQHF. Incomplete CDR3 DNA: TGTGCCAGTAACGAGGACAGGGGGCGCCATAGCAATCAGCCC. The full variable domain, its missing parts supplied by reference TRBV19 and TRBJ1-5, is DGGITQSPKYLFRKEGQNVTLSCEQNLNHDAMYWYRQDPGQGLRLIYYSQIVNDFQKGDIAEGYSVSREKKESFPLTVTSAQKNPTAFYLCASNEDRGRHSNQPQHFGDGTRLSIL.

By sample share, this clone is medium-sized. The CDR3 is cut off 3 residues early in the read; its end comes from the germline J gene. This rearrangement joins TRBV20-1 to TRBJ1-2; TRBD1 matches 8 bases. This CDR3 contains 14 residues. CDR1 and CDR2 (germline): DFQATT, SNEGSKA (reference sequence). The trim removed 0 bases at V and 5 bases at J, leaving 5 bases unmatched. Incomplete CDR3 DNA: TGCAGTGCTAGAGATCCGGGACAGGTTTATGGC. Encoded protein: CSARDPGQVYG. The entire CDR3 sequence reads CSARDPGQVYGYTF.

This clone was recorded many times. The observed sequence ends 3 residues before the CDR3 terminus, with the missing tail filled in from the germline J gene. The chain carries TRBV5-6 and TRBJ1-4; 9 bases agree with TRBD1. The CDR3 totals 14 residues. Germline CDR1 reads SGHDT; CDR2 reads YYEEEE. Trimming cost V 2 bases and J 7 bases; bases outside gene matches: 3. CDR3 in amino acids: CASSFYRGLEKLFF. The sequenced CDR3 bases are TGTGCCAGCAGCTTCTACAGGGGGCTTGAAAAA.

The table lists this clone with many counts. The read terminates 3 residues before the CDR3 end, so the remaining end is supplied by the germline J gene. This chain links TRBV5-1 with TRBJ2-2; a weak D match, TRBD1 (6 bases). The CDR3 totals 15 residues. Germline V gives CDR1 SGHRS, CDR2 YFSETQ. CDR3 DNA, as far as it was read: TGCGCCAGCAGCTCCATCGCAGGGGTTAATGAAAAG. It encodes CASSSIAGVNEK. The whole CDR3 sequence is CASSSIAGVNEKLFF.

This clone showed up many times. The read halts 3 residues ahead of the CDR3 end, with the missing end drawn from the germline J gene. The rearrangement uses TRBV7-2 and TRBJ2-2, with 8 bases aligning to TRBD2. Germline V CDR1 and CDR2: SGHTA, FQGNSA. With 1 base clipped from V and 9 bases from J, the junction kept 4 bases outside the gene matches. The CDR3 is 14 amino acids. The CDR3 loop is CASSLGAGGRELFF. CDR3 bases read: TGTGCCAGCAGCTTAGGGGCGGGGGGCCGGGAG.

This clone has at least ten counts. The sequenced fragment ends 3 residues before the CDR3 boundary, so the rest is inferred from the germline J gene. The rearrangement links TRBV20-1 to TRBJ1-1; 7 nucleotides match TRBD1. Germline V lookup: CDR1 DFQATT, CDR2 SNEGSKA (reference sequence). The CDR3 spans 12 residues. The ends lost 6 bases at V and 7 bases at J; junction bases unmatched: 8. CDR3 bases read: TGCAGTGCCCCGAGGGGGCTAGGTGAA. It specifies CSAPRGLGE. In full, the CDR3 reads CSAPRGLGEAFF.